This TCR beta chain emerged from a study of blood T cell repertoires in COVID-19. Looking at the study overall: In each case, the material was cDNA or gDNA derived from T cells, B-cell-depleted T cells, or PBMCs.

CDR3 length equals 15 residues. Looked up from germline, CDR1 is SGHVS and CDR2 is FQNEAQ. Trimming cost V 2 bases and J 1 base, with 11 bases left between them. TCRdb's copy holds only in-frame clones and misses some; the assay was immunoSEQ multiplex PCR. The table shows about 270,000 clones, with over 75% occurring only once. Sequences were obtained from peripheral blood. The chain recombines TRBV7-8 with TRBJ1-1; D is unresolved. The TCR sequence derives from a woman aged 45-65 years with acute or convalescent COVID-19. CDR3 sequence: CASSLIWLPNTEAFF. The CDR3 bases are TGTGCCAGCAGCTTAATCTGGCTGCCGAACACTGAAGCTTTCTTT.